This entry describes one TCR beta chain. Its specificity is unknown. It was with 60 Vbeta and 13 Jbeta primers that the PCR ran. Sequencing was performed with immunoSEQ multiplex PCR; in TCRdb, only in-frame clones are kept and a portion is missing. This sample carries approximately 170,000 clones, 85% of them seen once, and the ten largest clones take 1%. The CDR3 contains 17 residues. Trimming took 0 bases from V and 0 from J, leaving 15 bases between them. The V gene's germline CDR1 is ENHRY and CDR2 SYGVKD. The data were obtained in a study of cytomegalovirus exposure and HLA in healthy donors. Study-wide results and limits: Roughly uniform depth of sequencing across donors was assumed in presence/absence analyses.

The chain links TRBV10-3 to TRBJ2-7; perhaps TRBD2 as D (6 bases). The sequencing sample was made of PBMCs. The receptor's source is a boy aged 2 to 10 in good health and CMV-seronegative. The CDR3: CAISESTGLGSSYEQYF. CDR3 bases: TGTGCCATCAGTGAGTCGACGGGACTGGGGAGCTCCTACGAGCAGTACTTC.